These 32 T cell receptor beta chains share one sample of origin, sequenced in a study of blood T cells in healthy people across ages. The use of a sample-barcoded 5' primer and a J-beta primer mix characterized a second PCR of roughly 6 to 11 cycles. TCRdb re-called the 5' RACE reads through MiXCR, storing one row per CDR3 protein. The table lists approximately 1,100,000 distinct CDR3 sequences, 45% of them singletons. The sequencing sample was made of blood. The receptors here all came from an older woman in good health.

The sample holds a few counts of this clonotype. V is TRBV5-5 and J is TRBJ2-7, with a tentative D call TRBD1 (6 bases). Trimming cost V 0 bases and J 1 base, with 14 bases left between them. This CDR3 spans 16 amino acids. Germline CDR1 SGHKS, CDR2 YYEKEE (reference sequence). CDR3 DNA: TGTGCCAGCAGCTTGGCCTCACAGGGCCGATCCTACGAGCAGTACTTC. It specifies CASSLASQGRSYEQYF.

This chain uses TRBV12-3 or TRBV12-4 with TRBJ2-1; TRBD2 might be the D (6 bases). CDR3 length: 14 amino acids. Trimming stripped 7 bases from V and 5 bases from J, with 15 bases between. The CDR3 is CASIPRGSHNEQFF. CDR3 bases: TGTGCCAGCATCCCTCGGGGGTCCCACAATGAGCAGTTCTTC.

This clonotype was seen a few times. The chain uses TRBV28 and TRBJ2-1; 7 nucleotides match TRBD2. V gave up 5 bases and J gave up 7 bases; unmatched junction bases: 11. Germline CDR1 MDHEN, CDR2 SYDVKM. The CDR3 has 15 residues. Here the CDR3 DNA reads TGTGCCAGCAGTCGCTCGGGCGGGAGTAGGAATGAGCAGTTCTTC. As protein: CASSRSGGSRNEQFF.

The chain is built from TRBV12-3 or TRBV12-4 and TRBJ2-3; D is ambiguous. The CDR3 spans 13 residues. V lost 6 bases and J 1 base, leaving 8 bases between the germline ends. The CDR3 DNA reads TGTGCCAGCAGACTTTCGGGCACAGATACGCAGTATTTT. Its protein product is CASRLSGTDTQYF.

This chain connects TRBV29-1 to TRBJ2-5; 10 bases line up with TRBD2. Germline loops: CDR1 SQVTM, CDR2 ANQGSEA. This CDR3 spans 15 amino acids. With 3 bases clipped from V and 5 bases from J, the junction kept 9 bases outside the gene matches. The CDR3 protein is CSVDGAGGKGETQYF. The CDR3 bases are TGCAGCGTTGACGGAGCGGGGGGGAAAGGGGAGACCCAGTACTTC. The full variable domain, completed using reference TRBV29-1 and TRBJ2-5, is SAVISQKPSRDICQRGTSLTIQCQVDSQVTMMFWYRQQPGQSLTLIATANQGSEATYESGFVIDKFPISRPNLTFSTLTVSNMSPEDSSIYLCSVDGAGGKGETQYFGPGTRLLVL.

This chain connects TRBV29-1 to TRBJ1-4; possibly TRBD1 for D (5 bases). Germline loops: CDR1 SQVTM, CDR2 ANQGSEA. Trimming shortened V by 5 bases and J by 1 base, and 20 bases separated the two germline ends. CDR3 length equals 17 residues. CDR3 amino acids: CSVRSTDRQLTNEKLFF. The DNA for the CDR3 is TGCAGCGTTCGCTCCACCGACAGACAATTAACTAATGAAAAACTGTTTTTT. Full variable domain (rest looked up from reference TRBV29-1 and TRBJ1-4): SAVISQKPSRDICQRGTSLTIQCQVDSQVTMMFWYRQQPGQSLTLIATANQGSEATYESGFVIDKFPISRPNLTFSTLTVSNMSPEDSSIYLCSVRSTDRQLTNEKLFFGSGTQLSVL.

This chain uses TRBV30 with TRBJ2-7, with 7 bases lining up with TRBD2. Germline trimming cut 0 bases from V and 1 base from J; bases unmatched to any gene: 9. Germline-derived CDR1 and CDR2 are GTSNPN and SVGIG (reference sequence). This CDR3 spans 16 amino acids. CDR3 bases: TGTGCCTGGAGTGTACGGGTGTGGGGGGGGTCCTACGAGCAGTACTTC. Its protein is CAWSVRVWGGSYEQYF.

V is TRBV28 and J is TRBJ2-4; 7 bases align to TRBD1. J lost 3 bases, V lost 6 bases, and 14 bases had no gene match. There are 17 residues in the CDR3. From germline, CDR1 is MDHEN and CDR2 SYDVKM. CDR3 in DNA: TGTGCCAGCAGCTACCCCCCGGGAAGGGGGCACAAAAACATTCAGTACTTC. Residues: CASSYPPGRGHKNIQYF. Together with reference TRBV28 and TRBJ2-4, the CDR3 gives the full variable domain: DVKVTQSSRYLVKRTGEKVFLECVQDMDHENMFWYRQDPGLGLRLIYFSYDVKMKEKGDIPEGYSVSREKKERFSLILESASTNQTSMYLCASSYPPGRGHKNIQYFGAGTRLSVL.

This clonotype was counted only a few times. The chain couples TRBV15 to TRBJ2-7; D is unclear. CDR1 and CDR2 (germline): LNHNV, YYDKDF (reference sequence). Deletions cut 1 base from V and 1 base from J, with 8 bases between. This CDR3 region has 14 residues. In DNA form, the CDR3 reads TGTGCCACCAGCAGAGGTACAGATTCCTACGAGCAGTACTTC. The encoded protein is CATSRGTDSYEQYF.

The CDR3 coding sequence is TGTGCCAGCAGTTTAGCAGGTTATCAGCCCCAGCATTTT. Translating it yields CASSLAGYQPQHF. The V and J genes are TRBV12-3 or TRBV12-4 and TRBJ1-5; the D is unclear. The V end was cut by 0 bases, the J end by 5 bases, with 5 bases between. This CDR3 has 13 amino acids.

This clonotype was detected a few times. The chain links TRBV6-5 to TRBJ2-1, with D possibly being TRBD1 (5 bases). V lost 6 bases and J lost 5, with 14 bases in between. The V gene's germline CDR1 is MNHEY and CDR2 SVGAGI. The CDR3 has 14 residues. Written as DNA, the CDR3 is TGTGCCAGCAGGACCGGTATGGGGCACAATGAGCAGTTCTTC. Amino acids: CASRTGMGHNEQFF.

This chain connects TRBV15 to TRBJ2-5; unclear D gene. This CDR3 spans 13 amino acids. The germline CDR1 and CDR2 sequences are LNHNV and YYDKDF (reference sequence). V dropped 1 base and J dropped 1 base, with 4 bases sitting between them. The CDR3 protein is CATSRGTQETQYF. The CDR3, as DNA: TGTGCCACCAGCAGAGGGACCCAAGAGACCCAGTACTTC.

The rearrangement links TRBV6-6 to TRBJ2-5, with 7 positions matching TRBD2. The germline CDR1 and CDR2 sequences are MNHNY and SVGAGI (reference sequence). This CDR3 has 13 amino acids. Trimming took 5 bases from V and 11 from J; bases not matched to a gene: 11. The CDR3 region has the DNA TGTGCCAGCAGTCAGACCGGGAGGTACGGGCAGTACTTC. Residues: CASSQTGRYGQYF.

The chain is built from TRBV6-5 and TRBJ2-1, with 8 bases fitting TRBD1. CDR1 is MNHEY and CDR2 is SVGAGI in the germline V gene. The length of the CDR3 is 16 residues. Trimming at V came to 3 bases and at J to 2 bases, leaving 6 bases not matched to a gene. The CDR3: CASSYTDRATYNEQFF. DNA of the CDR3: TGTGCCAGCAGTTATACGGACAGGGCCACCTACAATGAGCAGTTCTTC.

This chain joins TRBV2 and TRBJ2-7; 9 bases line up with TRBD1. V dropped 2 bases and J dropped 3; count of bases not matched to a gene: 5. CDR1 and CDR2 (germline): SNHLY, FYNNEI. The CDR3 length is 15 residues. The CDR3 loop reads CASSEWETGGYEQYF. CDR3 coding DNA: TGTGCCAGCAGTGAATGGGAGACAGGGGGCTACGAGCAGTACTTC. The full variable domain, in which reference TRBV2 and TRBJ2-7 provide the parts outside the CDR3, is EPEVTQTPSHQVTQMGQEVILRCVPISNHLYFYWYRQILGQKVEFLVSFYNNEISEKSEIFDDQFSVERPDGSNFTLKIRSTKLEDSAMYFCASSEWETGGYEQYFGPGTRLTVT.

This clonotype was seen a handful of times. The genes are TRBV18 and TRBJ1-1; D remains ambiguous. This CDR3 comprises 14 residues. V was pared by 2 bases and J by 0 bases, with 7 bases between. Germline-derived CDR1 and CDR2 are KGHSH and LQKENI. CDR3 DNA: TGTGCCAGCTCACCAATAGTGGTGAACACTGAAGCTTTCTTT. Translation: CASSPIVVNTEAFF.

This chain joins TRBV5-1 and TRBJ2-7; 10 bases are a match to TRBD2. Germline V CDR1 and CDR2: SGHRS, YFSETQ. The CDR3 covers 16 residues. Germline trimming cut 0 bases from V and 2 bases from J; bases unmatched to any gene: 5. The CDR3 DNA reads TGCGCCAGCAGCTTGGCCGGAGGACTAGCGGCCTACGAGCAGTACTTC. Protein sequence: CASSLAGGLAAYEQYF.

This clonotype was seen ten or more times. The chain is built from TRBV25-1 and TRBJ2-3, with D perhaps matching TRBD2 (6 bases). CDR1 is MGHDK, CDR2 SYGVNS, per germline. V shed 8 bases and J shed 5 bases, with 8 bases lying between them. This CDR3 spans 11 amino acids. The CDR3 nucleotides read TGTGCCAGCGGAGCGGGAGATACGCAGTATTTT. It translates to CASGAGDTQYF.

The V call is TRBV2, the J call TRBJ2-1; a weak D match, TRBD2 (6 bases). Trimming removed 8 bases at V and 4 bases at J, with 15 bases between. CDR3 length: 14 residues. From germline, CDR1 is SNHLY and CDR2 FYNNEI. This CDR3 reads CASARDSVYNEQFF. The CDR3 nucleotides read TGTGCCAGCGCCCGGGACTCGGTATACAATGAGCAGTTCTTC.

The CDR3 reads CASSADLQALETQYF. In DNA, the CDR3 is TGTGCCAGCAGCGCGGACTTACAAGCACTAGAGACCCAGTACTTC. The chain is built from TRBV11-1 and TRBJ2-5, with D perhaps TRBD2 (5 bases). From germline, CDR1 is SGHAT and CDR2 FQDESV (reference sequence). V was shortened by 5 bases and J by 4 bases, with 17 bases between the two germline ends. This CDR3 region has 15 residues.

The CDR3 region has the DNA TGCAGTGCTAGAGATTTGAGACAGGGCGACTATGGCTACACCTTC. Encoded protein: CSARDLRQGDYGYTF. The chain combines TRBV20-1 with TRBJ1-2; 7 bases are a match to TRBD1. This CDR3 has 15 amino acids. The germline gives CDR1 DFQATT, CDR2 SNEGSKA (reference sequence). The J segment lost 3 bases and the V segment lost 0 bases, leaving 7 bases of the junction unmatched.

This chain joins TRBV11-2 and TRBJ2-1; 10 nucleotides line up with TRBD2. The trim removed 6 bases at V and 7 bases at J, leaving 6 bases unmatched. CDR1 and CDR2 (germline): SGHAT, FQNNGV. This CDR3 has 14 amino acids. The CDR3 region has the DNA TGTGCCAGCAGTCCTAGCGGGAGTTTAAATGAGCAGTTCTTC. Its translation: CASSPSGSLNEQFF.

This CDR3 reads CSASGERGGGNIQYF. The CDR3 DNA is TGCAGTGCTTCGGGGGAGAGGGGTGGAGGGAACATTCAGTACTTC. The chain carries TRBV20-1 and TRBJ2-4; the D gene is possibly TRBD2 (6 bases). The CDR3 spans 15 residues. Trimming cost V 5 bases and J 7 bases, with 21 bases left between them. Germline V gene sequence: CDR1 DFQATT, CDR2 SNEGSKA (reference sequence).

In this sample, this clonotype turned up a few times. V usage is TRBV24-1 and J usage is TRBJ1-2; 8 bases align to TRBD1. Trimming at V came to 4 bases and at J to 3 bases, leaving 3 bases not matched to a gene. This CDR3 region has 14 residues. Germline lookup yields CDR1 KGHDR and CDR2 SFDVKD. The CDR3: CATSDRGQDYGYTF. For the CDR3, the DNA is TGTGCCACCAGTGACCGGGGACAGGACTATGGCTACACCTTC.

A remark on this clonotype: A much bigger clone sits one base away, suggesting this may be a read error. The chain is built from TRBV28 and TRBJ2-7; D assignment may be TRBD1 or TRBD2 (6 bases each). The CDR3 has 15 amino acids. V was pared by 5 bases and J by 7 bases, with 21 bases between. From germline, CDR1 is MDHEN and CDR2 SYDVKM. CDR3 protein: CASSPPGATNNEQYF. CDR3 bases: TGTGCCAGCAGTCCCCCGGGGGCGACAAACAATGAGCAGTACTTC.

This clonotype was picked up a small number of times. The chain is built from TRBV27 and TRBJ2-5; TRBD2 aligns across 7 bases. V shed 4 bases, J shed 5 bases, and the junction held 4 bases outside the gene matches. The CDR3 totals 13 residues. Per the germline V gene, CDR1 is MNHEY and CDR2 is SMNVEV (reference sequence). As DNA, the CDR3 is TGTGCCAGCAGTTGGGCGGGAGTGGAGACCCAGTACTTC. Its protein is CASSWAGVETQYF.

DNA of the CDR3: TGTGCCAGCAGTGTGGGACTAGCGGGAGGGCAAGGTGAGCAGTTCTTC. As protein: CASSVGLAGGQGEQFF. The chain joins TRBV12-3 or TRBV12-4 to TRBJ2-1; 16 nucleotides line up with TRBD2. CDR3 size: 16 residues. V lost 5 bases, J lost 9 bases, and 7 bases stayed unmatched.

The chain combines TRBV7-9 with TRBJ1-6; D is unclear. Germline CDR1 reads SEHNR; CDR2 reads FQNEAQ (reference sequence). This CDR3 has 15 residues. V lost 11 bases, J lost 6 bases, and 20 bases lay in between. The CDR3 here is CAGRHLGSVNSPLHF. For the CDR3, the DNA is TGTGCCGGACGACATCTGGGGTCGGTTAATTCACCCCTCCACTTT.

The chain couples TRBV29-1 to TRBJ2-1; D is unclear. In germline, CDR1 is SQVTM, CDR2 ANQGSEA. The length of the CDR3 is 14 residues. V was trimmed by 7 bases and J by 6 bases, leaving 19 bases between them. CDR3 coding DNA: TGCAGCGCTGCGACCCGGTGGGGAAGCAATGAGCAGTTCTTC. The encoded protein is CSAATRWGSNEQFF.

This clonotype was found a few times. This rearrangement joins TRBV4-1 to TRBJ2-3; 7 nucleotides align to TRBD2. Trimming at V came to 3 bases and at J to 0 bases, leaving 12 bases not matched to a gene. This CDR3 has 18 residues. Per the germline V gene, CDR1 is MGHRA and CDR2 is YSYEKL. For the CDR3, the DNA is TGCGCCAGCAGCCACCCTGGGGGTGGGGGGGAAAGCACAGATACGCAGTATTTT. Its translation is CASSHPGGGGESTDTQYF.

This clonotype was seen a few times. This chain connects TRBV27 to TRBJ2-7; D not certain. With the DNA end fitting TRBJ2-5 better, the J assignment may be wrong. Looked up from germline, CDR1 is MNHEY and CDR2 is SMNVEV (reference sequence). The CDR3 is made up of 13 amino acids. CDR3 region: CASKSNGQETQYF. CDR3 coding DNA: TGTGCCAGCAAGTCGAACGGACAAGAGACCCAGTACTTC.

The chain combines TRBV24-1 with TRBJ1-5, with no clear D. The CDR3 contains 16 residues. With 4 bases removed from V and 6 bases from J, the gap between germline ends came to 18 bases. The germline V gene has CDR1 KGHDR and CDR2 SFDVKD. The CDR3 DNA is TGTGCCACCAGTGACGCGGCCGGGGTACGGAGTCAGCCCCAGCATTTT. Its protein product is CATSDAAGVRSQPQHF.